Following are 29 T cell receptor beta chains from one sample sequenced in a study of cytomegalovirus exposure and HLA in healthy donors. Use of 60 Vbeta and 13 Jbeta primers characterized the PCR. Libraries were prepared by immunoSEQ multiplex PCR; TCRdb keeps only in-frame clonotypes and omits some of them. The table has 150,000 to 200,000 clones, roughly 85% seen once; the top ten hold 8.5%. Sequencing used PBMCs. The receptor set was obtained from a male donor in good health and CMV-seropositive.

V is TRBV9 and J is TRBJ1-1, with 8 positions matching TRBD1. CDR1 is SGDLS and CDR2 is YYNGEE in the germline V gene. The CDR3 extends over 14 amino acids. With 4 bases clipped from V and 6 bases from J, the junction kept 8 bases outside the gene matches. Here the CDR3 DNA reads TGTGCCAGCAGCCTGAGGACAGGGAGTTCTGAAGCTTTCTTT. Amino acids: CASSLRTGSSEAFF.

V gene TRBV6-6 combines with J gene TRBJ2-5, with unresolved D. Germline V gene sequence: CDR1 MNHNY, CDR2 SVGAGI (reference sequence). This CDR3 is 13 amino acids long. V shed 2 bases and J shed 5 bases, with 9 bases lying between them. The CDR3: CASSYPPQETQYF. CDR3 nucleotide sequence: TGTGCCAGCAGTTACCCGCCCCAGGAGACCCAGTACTTC.

This chain links TRBV28 with TRBJ1-2; maybe TRBD1 (5 bases). The CDR3 runs to 10 residues. The germline V gene encodes CDR1 MDHEN and CDR2 SYDVKM. The V gene lost 6 bases and the J gene lost 9 bases, with 8 bases spanning the gap. CDR3 sequence (DNA): TGTGCCAGCAGGGGGCCGCGCTACACCTTC. Encoded protein: CASRGPRYTF.

The V gene is TRBV6-5, the J gene TRBJ1-1; TRBD1 matches 7 bases. Germline loops: CDR1 MNHEY, CDR2 SVGAGI. The CDR3 is 14 residues long. Germline trimming cut 5 bases from V and 3 bases from J; bases unmatched to any gene: 6. The chain's CDR3 is CASSPPDRDTEAFF. CDR3 coding DNA: TGTGCCAGCAGTCCCCCCGACAGGGACACTGAAGCTTTCTTT.

V usage is TRBV18 and J usage is TRBJ1-5; D is undetermined. Trimming shortened V by 5 bases and J by 4 bases, and 9 bases separated the two germline ends. Germline assignment: CDR1 KGHSH and CDR2 LQKENI. This CDR3 spans 13 amino acids. The CDR3 here is CASSSGSNQPQHF. The CDR3 DNA follows: TGTGCCAGCTCATCGGGGAGTAATCAGCCCCAGCATTTT.

The gene calls are TRBV7-2 and TRBJ2-2; 11 nucleotides line up with TRBD2. V lost 2 bases to trimming and J lost 6 bases; unmatched junction nucleotides: 8. From germline, CDR1 is SGHTA and CDR2 FQGNSA. The CDR3 is made up of 17 amino acids. The CDR3 nucleotides are TGTGCCAGCAGCTTATTTCACGGTAGCGGGAGGGCCGGGGAGCTGTTTTTT. Protein sequence: CASSLFHGSGRAGELFF.

This clone came up a few times. The V and J genes are TRBV7-6 and TRBJ2-2, with 9 bases matching TRBD2. This CDR3 has 15 residues. Germline CDR1 reads SGHVS; CDR2 reads FNYEAQ. The V segment lost 1 base and the J segment 7 bases; nucleotides outside the gene matches: 4. The CDR3 bases are TGTGCCAGCAGCTTAGGGGTAGCGGGAGACGGGGAGCTGTTTTTT. It is translated as CASSLGVAGDGELFF.

The chain joins TRBV5-4 to TRBJ1-2; D perhaps matches TRBD1 (5 bases). CDR1 is SGHNT and CDR2 is YYREEE in the germline V gene (reference sequence). Trimming took 0 bases from V and 5 from J, leaving 14 bases between them. The CDR3 loop spans 15 amino acids. The CDR3 spells CASSLDPGRVYGYTF. As DNA, the CDR3 is TGTGCCAGCAGCTTGGATCCCGGCAGGGTATATGGCTACACCTTC.

The chain uses TRBV28 and TRBJ1-2; weak D call: TRBD1 (6 bases). V was cut by 6 bases and J by 3 bases, with 14 bases left in between. Germline V gives CDR1 MDHEN, CDR2 SYDVKM. The CDR3 runs to 14 residues. The CDR3 region has the DNA TGTGCCAGCAGCCCCGGGGGGGGCCACTATGGCTACACCTTC. It specifies CASSPGGGHYGYTF.

This clone showed up many times. In DNA form, the CDR3 reads TGCAGCTTGCGGTCCCCTCGGGGCTACACCTTC. It codes for CSLRSPRGYTF. The chain joins TRBV29-1 to TRBJ1-2; D gene ambiguous. Trimming cost V 8 bases and J 8 bases, with 15 bases left between them. Germline V lookup: CDR1 SQVTM, CDR2 ANQGSEA. The CDR3 has 11 amino acids.

This clone appeared a few times. This chain uses TRBV7-2 with TRBJ1-6; 8 bases agree with TRBD1. The germline gives CDR1 SGHTA, CDR2 FQGNSA. The length of the CDR3 is 15 residues. V was clipped by 1 base and J by 9 bases; unmatched bases: 5. The CDR3 nucleotides are TGTGCCAGCAGCTTAGGTGACAGGGGCGGTTCACCCCTCCACTTT. This encodes CASSLGDRGGSPLHF.

This sequence joins TRBV5-1 and TRBJ2-7; TRBD1 matches at 8 bases. The junction had 10 bases not matched to a gene; V was cut back by 6 bases and J by 5 bases. The CDR3 length is 14 residues. Germline V gives CDR1 SGHRS, CDR2 YFSETQ. The chain's CDR3 is CASKTTGGSNEQYF. The CDR3 region has the DNA TGCGCCAGCAAAACAACAGGGGGGTCCAACGAGCAGTACTTC.

The CDR3 reads CASSSYATGEETQYF. The CDR3, as DNA: TGTGCCAGCAGCTCTTATGCGACAGGGGAAGAGACCCAGTACTTC. The chain carries TRBV27 and TRBJ2-5; TRBD1 matches 8 bases. CDR1 and CDR2 from the germline V gene are MNHEY and SMNVEV (reference sequence). This CDR3 contains 15 residues. Trimming cost V 6 bases and J 3 bases; bases outside gene matches: 9.

V gene TRBV20-1 combines with J gene TRBJ1-1, with no clear D. V lost 2 bases and J lost 10, with 11 bases in between. From germline, CDR1 is DFQATT and CDR2 SNEGSKA (reference sequence). This CDR3 spans 11 amino acids. The CDR3 nucleotides read TGCAGTGCTAGACCGGGAGAGGGAGCTTTCTTT. Translation gives CSARPGEGAFF.

The gene calls are TRBV9 and TRBJ1-2, with a weak D call TRBD1 (5 bases). The CDR3 has 15 amino acids. The germline V and J ends were trimmed by 0 bases and 7 bases, with 16 bases remaining between them. CDR1 is SGDLS and CDR2 is YYNGEE in the germline V gene. The CDR3 DNA sequence: TGTGCCAGCAGCGTAGAAGGAGGGGCGAACGGTGGCTACACCTTC. Residues: CASSVEGGANGGYTF.

This sequence joins TRBV15 and TRBJ2-3, with 14 bases identical to TRBD2. Germline loops: CDR1 LNHNV, CDR2 YYDKDF (reference sequence). V shed 4 bases, J shed 5 bases, and the junction held 5 bases outside the gene matches. The CDR3 runs to 16 residues. This CDR3 is CATSNGLAGGVDTQYF. CDR3 nucleotide sequence: TGTGCCACCAGCAACGGACTAGCGGGGGGAGTAGATACGCAGTATTTT. Full variable domain (remainder filled in from reference TRBV15 and TRBJ2-3): DAMVIQNPRYQVTQFGKPVTLSCSQTLNHNVMYWYQQKSSQAPKLLFHYYDKDFNNEADTPDNFQSRRPNTSFCFLDIRSPGLGDTAMYLCATSNGLAGGVDTQYFGPGTRLTVL.

The V and J genes are TRBV7-2 and TRBJ2-1, with 7 bases matching TRBD1. V was pared by 10 bases and J by 6 bases, with 9 bases of the junction left unmatched. CDR1 and CDR2 from the germline V gene are SGHTA and FQGNSA. The CDR3 spans 13 residues. The CDR3 nucleotides read TGTGCCACCAGGGGACAGAAAGGCAATGAGCAGTTCTTC. The encoded protein is CATRGQKGNEQFF. The whole variable domain, remainder taken from reference TRBV7-2 and TRBJ2-1, is GAGVSQSPSNKVTEKGKDVELRCDPISGHTALYWYRQSLGQGLEFLIYFQGNSAPDKSGLPSDRFSAERTGGSVSTLTIQRTQQEDSAVYLCATRGQKGNEQFFGPGTRLTVL.

This clone was seen a handful of times. CDR3 residues: CSVGRDGGELFF. The CDR3 coding sequence is TGCAGCGTCGGTCGGGATGGCGGGGAGCTGTTTTTT. This rearrangement joins TRBV29-1 to TRBJ2-2, with TRBD2 as a possible D gene (5 bases). The CDR3 has 12 residues. V was shortened by 6 bases and J by 7 bases, with 12 bases between the two germline ends. Germline CDR1 is SQVTM and CDR2 is ANQGSEA.

The chain is built from TRBV4-3 and TRBJ2-1; 10 bases are shared with TRBD2. The CDR3 contains 16 residues. CDR1 is LGHNA and CDR2 is YSLEER in the germline V gene. The V and J ends lost 1 base and 6 bases, in that order; junction bases with no gene match: 6. The CDR3 bases are TGCGCCAGCAGCCAAGTTCTAGCGGGGGTAGCCAATGAGCAGTTCTTC. Protein sequence: CASSQVLAGVANEQFF.

The chain links TRBV5-4 to TRBJ2-5; TRBD2 agrees at 7 bases. Germline CDR1 reads SGHNT; CDR2 reads YYREEE (reference sequence). J was trimmed by 11 bases and V by 4 bases; bases with no gene match: 11. The CDR3 is 13 residues long. Written as DNA, the CDR3 is TGTGCCAGCAGCCTAGGGGAGGGACGGGAGCAGTACTTC. Encoded protein: CASSLGEGREQYF.

This clone was found a few times. In DNA form, the CDR3 reads TGTGCCAGCTCACCAAGCATAGTCAACTTCTACTCTGGGGCCAACGTCCTGACTTTC. Translated: CASSPSIVNFYSGANVLTF. The gene calls are TRBV18 and TRBJ2-6; D is undetermined. Germline CDR1 KGHSH, CDR2 LQKENI. V lost 2 bases, J lost 0 bases, and 17 bases lay in between. The CDR3 loop spans 19 amino acids.

The CDR3: CASSTGQGLYNEQFF. In DNA, the CDR3 is TGTGCCAGTAGTACCGGACAGGGATTATACAATGAGCAGTTCTTC. The chain uses TRBV19 and TRBJ2-1, with 8 bases fitting TRBD1. This CDR3 region has 15 residues. With 4 bases clipped from V and 4 bases from J, the junction kept 6 bases outside the gene matches. CDR1 and CDR2 from the germline V gene are LNHDA and SQIVND (reference sequence).

The CDR3 DNA reads TGTGCCAGCGGTACAGATATGAACACTGAAGCTTTCTTT. Residues: CASGTDMNTEAFF. This rearrangement joins TRBV5-4 to TRBJ1-1; D is unresolved. CDR1 is SGHNT and CDR2 is YYREEE in the germline V gene (reference sequence). The ends were cut back, 7 bases at V and 0 bases at J, with 10 bases in the middle. This CDR3 region has 13 residues.

The chain combines TRBV7-9 with TRBJ2-1, with 11 nucleotides matching TRBD1. Germline CDR1 is SEHNR and CDR2 is FQNEAQ (reference sequence). The CDR3 extends over 15 amino acids. V trimming: 5 bases; J trimming: 7 bases; junction bases outside the gene matches: 7. The CDR3: CASSPGQGVRNEQFF. CDR3 DNA: TGTGCCAGCAGCCCGGGACAGGGGGTTAGGAATGAGCAGTTCTTC.

The rearrangement links TRBV19 to TRBJ1-1, with D possibly matching TRBD1 (5 bases). The CDR3 has 14 amino acids. Between the trimmed V and J ends, which lost 3 bases and 0 bases, there was a span of 8 bases. Germline V CDR1 and CDR2: LNHDA, SQIVND (reference sequence). The CDR3 is CASSMGQLNTEAFF. In DNA, the CDR3 is TGTGCCAGTAGTATGGGGCAGCTGAACACTGAAGCTTTCTTT.

V and J are TRBV30 and TRBJ1-2, with D perhaps TRBD1 (5 bases). The germline gives CDR1 GTSNPN, CDR2 SVGIG (reference sequence). Trimming stripped 2 bases from V and 7 bases from J, with 14 bases between. This CDR3 has 13 amino acids. The CDR3 DNA sequence: TGTGCCTGGAGTTTAGGGGTGGCCTCTGGCTACACCTTC. Residues: CAWSLGVASGYTF.

This rearrangement joins TRBV28 to TRBJ2-1; 14 bases match TRBD2. The CDR3 runs 14 residues. Germline V gives CDR1 MDHEN, CDR2 SYDVKM. The V and J ends lost 5 bases and 6 bases, in that order; junction bases with no gene match: 0. For the CDR3, the DNA is TGTGCCAGCAGTGGGACTAGCGGGAGCAATGAGCAGTTCTTC. It is translated as CASSGTSGSNEQFF.

This chain joins TRBV19 and TRBJ2-5, with a tentative D call TRBD1 (6 bases). The J call could be wrong; TRBJ2-7 is a better fit for the DNA end. CDR1 LNHDA and CDR2 SQIVND come from the germline V gene (reference sequence). This CDR3 has 14 residues. CDR3 coding DNA: TGTGCCAGTAGTATGCACAGGGTCCCCTACGAGCAGTACTTC. Translation: CASSMHRVPYEQYF.

The CDR3 reads CASNNPETQYF. For the CDR3, the DNA is TGTGCCAGCAACAACCCAGAGACCCAGTACTTC. J is TRBJ2-5 and V is TRBV28; D remains unclear. This CDR3 is built from 11 residues. With 7 bases removed from V and 4 bases from J, the gap between germline ends came to 7 bases. Germline V CDR1 and CDR2: MDHEN, SYDVKM.